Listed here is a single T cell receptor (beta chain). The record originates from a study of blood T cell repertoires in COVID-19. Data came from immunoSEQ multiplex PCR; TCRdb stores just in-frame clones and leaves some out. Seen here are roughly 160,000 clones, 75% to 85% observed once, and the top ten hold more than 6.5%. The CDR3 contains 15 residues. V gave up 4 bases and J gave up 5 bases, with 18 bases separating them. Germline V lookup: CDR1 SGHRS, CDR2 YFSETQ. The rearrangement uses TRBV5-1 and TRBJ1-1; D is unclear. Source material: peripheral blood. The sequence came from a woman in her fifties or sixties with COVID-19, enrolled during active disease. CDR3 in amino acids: CASSLLQIRDTEAFF. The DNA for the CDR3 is TGCGCCAGCAGCCTGCTACAGATCCGGGATACTGAAGCTTTCTTT.